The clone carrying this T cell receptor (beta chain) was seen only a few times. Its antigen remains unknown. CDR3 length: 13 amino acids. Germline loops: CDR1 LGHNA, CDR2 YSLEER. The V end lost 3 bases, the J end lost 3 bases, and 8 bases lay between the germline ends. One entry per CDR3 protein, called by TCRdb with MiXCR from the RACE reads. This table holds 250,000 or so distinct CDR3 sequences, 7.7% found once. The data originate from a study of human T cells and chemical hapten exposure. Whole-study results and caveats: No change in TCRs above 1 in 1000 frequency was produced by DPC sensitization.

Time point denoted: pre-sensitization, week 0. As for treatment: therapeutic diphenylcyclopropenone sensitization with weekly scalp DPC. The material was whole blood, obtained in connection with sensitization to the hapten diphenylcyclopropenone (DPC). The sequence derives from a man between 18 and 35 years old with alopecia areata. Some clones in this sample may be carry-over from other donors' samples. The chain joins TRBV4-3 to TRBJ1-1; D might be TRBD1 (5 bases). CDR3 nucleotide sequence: TGCGCCAGCAGCCACCAGGGAGACACTGAAGCTTTCTTT. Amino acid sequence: CASSHQGDTEAFF.